The entry below gives a single T cell receptor (beta chain) sequence along with its context. The record originates from a study of multiple sclerosis patients with progressive multifocal leukoencephalopathy. The CDR3 extends over 17 amino acids. Germline V CDR1 and CDR2: SGHRS, YFSETQ. The germline V and J ends were trimmed by 4 bases and 4 bases, with 21 bases remaining between them. The sample's time point: around 12 months of natalizumab therapy. The repertoire was sequenced with immunoSEQ multiplex PCR; TCRdb's copy has only in-frame clones and lacks some. The sample yields about 30,000 clones, about 90% seen once.

The sequences come from PBMCs, collected from a patient treated with natalizumab. The source of this sequence is a human donor with multiple sclerosis. The chain joins TRBV5-1 to TRBJ1-3; D not resolved. The CDR3 coding sequence is TGCGCCAGCAGCCCCGAGAATGGACCCCGAGGCGGAAACACCATATATTTT. This sequence encodes CASSPENGPRGGNTIYF.